The clone carrying this T cell receptor (beta chain) was recorded only once. The data belong to a study of CD8 T cells in Susac syndrome. RNA was extracted with the RNeasy kit, and a quantity of roughly 0.45 to 1 ug was reverse transcribed using random hexamers. MiXCR, run by TCRdb on the immunoSEQ multiplex PCR reads, gives a single entry per CDR3 protein. The sample shows about 210,000 distinct CDR3 sequences, 95% of them seen only once. CD8+ and CD4+ blood T cells underwent TCR beta sequencing. Looked up from germline, CDR1 is SNHLY and CDR2 is FYNNEI. Between the trimmed V and J ends, which lost 7 bases and 6 bases, there was a span of 14 bases. The CDR3 has 13 amino acids.

Sample: CD4+ T cells from PBMCs. The J gene is TRBJ2-3, the V gene TRBV2, with D possibly being TRBD1 (6 bases). This receptor was identified in a human donor with multiple sclerosis. CDR3 nucleotide sequence: TGTGCCAGCACCGCCCTTCAGGGGGATACGCAGTATTTT. It encodes CASTALQGDTQYF.